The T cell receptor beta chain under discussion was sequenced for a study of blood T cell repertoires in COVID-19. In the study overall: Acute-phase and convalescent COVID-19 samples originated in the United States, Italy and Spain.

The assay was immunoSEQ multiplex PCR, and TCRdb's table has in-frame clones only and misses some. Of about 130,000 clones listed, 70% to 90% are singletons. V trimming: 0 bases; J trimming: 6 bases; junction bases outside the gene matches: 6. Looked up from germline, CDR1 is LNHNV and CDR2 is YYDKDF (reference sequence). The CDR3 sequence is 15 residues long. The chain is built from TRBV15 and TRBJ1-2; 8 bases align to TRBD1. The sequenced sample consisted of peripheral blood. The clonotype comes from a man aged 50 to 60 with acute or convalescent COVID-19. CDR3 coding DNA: TGTGCCACCAGCAGAGATGCCAGGACAGGGCATGGCTACACCTTC. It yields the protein CATSRDARTGHGYTF.